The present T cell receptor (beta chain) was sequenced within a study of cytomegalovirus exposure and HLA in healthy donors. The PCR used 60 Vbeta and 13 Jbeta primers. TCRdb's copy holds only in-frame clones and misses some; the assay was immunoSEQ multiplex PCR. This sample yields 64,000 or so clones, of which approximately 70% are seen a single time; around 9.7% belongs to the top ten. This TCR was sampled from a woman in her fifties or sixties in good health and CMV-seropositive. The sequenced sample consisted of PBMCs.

The CDR3 spells CASSLDRANEKLFF. In nucleotides, the CDR3 is TGTGCCAGCAGTCTAGACAGGGCAAATGAAAAACTGTTTTTT. The chain employs TRBV5-4 and TRBJ1-4, with TRBD1 identical over 7 bases. This CDR3 contains 14 residues. Germline V CDR1 and CDR2: SGHNT, YYREEE (reference sequence). Trimming cost V 5 bases and J 5 bases; bases outside gene matches: 6.